The next 26 T cell receptor beta chains were all read from a single sample in a study of OX40 agonist ivuxolimab in advanced cancers. The data were produced by immunoSEQ multiplex PCR, yet TCRdb's version contains in-frame clones alone and is incomplete. The sample carries 76,000 or so clones, approximately 85% recorded once. The input for sequencing was CD4+ or CD8+ T cells sorted from blood, taken in a trial of the OX40 agonist ivuxolimab. Receptors were obtained from an adult with an advanced solid tumor such as melanoma, head and neck, liver or kidney cancer.

The V and J genes are TRBV29-1 and TRBJ2-4, with TRBD2 as a possible D gene (6 bases). Looked up from germline, CDR1 is SQVTM and CDR2 is ANQGSEA. CDR3 length: 16 residues. V shed 6 bases and J shed 6 bases, with 24 bases lying between them. CDR3 loop: CSVEPFSGGAGNIQYF. Written as DNA, the CDR3 is TGCAGCGTAGAACCATTTAGCGGCGGGGCGGGAAACATTCAGTACTTC. The variable domain in full, with the rest retrieved from reference TRBV29-1 and TRBJ2-4, is SAVISQKPSRDICQRGTSLTIQCQVDSQVTMMFWYRQQPGQSLTLIATANQGSEATYESGFVIDKFPISRPNLTFSTLTVSNMSPEDSSIYLCSVEPFSGGAGNIQYFGAGTRLSVL.

The chain uses TRBV12-1 and TRBJ1-4; the table's D call, TRBD1, was not checked against the DNA. TRBV12-1 is a documented pseudogene. The CDR3 is made up of 16 amino acids. This chain's CDR3 is CASSFQVNPTNEKLFF. DNA of the CDR3: TGTGCCAGCAGCTTCCAGGTTAACCCAACTAATGAAAAACTGTTTTTT.

In DNA form, the CDR3 reads TGTGCCAGTAGTAGTTCCGGGAATAGCAATCAGCCCCAGCATTTT. It codes for CASSSSGNSNQPQHF. The chain uses TRBV19 and TRBJ1-5; D call uncertain. Trimming shortened V by 4 bases and J by 0 bases, and 10 bases separated the two germline ends. Germline CDR1 reads LNHDA; CDR2 reads SQIVND (reference sequence). CDR3 length: 15 residues.

The chain couples TRBV7-6 to TRBJ2-5; 8 bases align to TRBD1. Germline loops: CDR1 SGHVS, CDR2 FNYEAQ. V was clipped by 2 bases and J by 5 bases; unmatched bases: 7. CDR3 length: 15 residues. The chain's CDR3 is CASSLTTDRGETQYF. The CDR3 nucleotides are TGTGCCAGCAGCTTAACGACTGACAGGGGTGAGACCCAGTACTTC.

V is TRBV4-2 and J is TRBJ2-4; D is possibly TRBD1 (5 bases). Trimming took 0 bases from V and 2 from J, leaving 14 bases between them. The CDR3 contains 17 residues. Germline assignment: CDR1 LGHNA and CDR2 YNFKEQ. The CDR3 DNA follows: TGTGCCAGCAGCCAAGATTTCTGGGGCGCACCCAAAAACATTCAGTACTTC. It codes for CASSQDFWGAPKNIQYF.

This chain links TRBV27 with TRBJ1-1; 10 positions match TRBD1. Germline CDR1 MNHEY, CDR2 SMNVEV (reference sequence). V was clipped by 6 bases and J by 4 bases; unmatched bases: 17. CDR3 length: 18 residues. The DNA of the CDR3 is TGTGCCAGCAGGTACCACGGGGACAGGGGCCACCAAAGCACTGAAGCTTTCTTT. Translating it yields CASRYHGDRGHQSTEAFF.

The genes are TRBV4-1 and TRBJ1-2; a weak D match, TRBD1 (6 bases). This CDR3 has 14 residues. V lost 1 base to trimming and J lost 6 bases, with 12 bases between them. CDR1 MGHRA and CDR2 YSYEKL come from the germline V gene. The CDR3: CASSQGRGVDGYTF. In DNA form, the CDR3 reads TGCGCCAGCAGCCAAGGAAGGGGGGTGGATGGCTACACCTTC.

This chain links TRBV5-1 with TRBJ2-3, with TRBD2 matching 8 bases. After removal of 4 bases from V and 6 bases from J, the junction contained 10 bases not matched to a gene. In germline, CDR1 is SGHRS, CDR2 YFSETQ. This CDR3 contains 15 residues. In nucleotides, the CDR3 is TGCGCCAGCAGCCCCCCGGGGGGGGAGGCGGATACGCAGTATTTT. Its translation: CASSPPGGEADTQYF.

The chain recombines TRBV5-1 with TRBJ2-7; D is unclear. Looked up from germline, CDR1 is SGHRS and CDR2 is YFSETQ. Trimming removed 0 bases from V and 4 bases from J, with 8 bases in between. CDR3 size: 13 residues. CDR3 sequence (DNA): TGCGCCAGCAGCTTGGAAGGGTCATACGAGCAGTACTTC. Residues: CASSLEGSYEQYF.

The chain couples TRBV19 to TRBJ2-1; TRBD2 might be the D (7 bases). Germline V gives CDR1 LNHDA, CDR2 SQIVND (reference sequence). CDR3 length equals 14 residues. The germline V and J ends were trimmed by 5 bases and 5 bases, with 13 bases remaining between them. As DNA, the CDR3 is TGTGCCAGTAGTGTTCAAGGGGGGGACAATGAGCAGTTCTTC. Translation gives CASSVQGGDNEQFF. The variable domain in full, completed from reference TRBV19 and TRBJ2-1, reads DGGITQSPKYLFRKEGQNVTLSCEQNLNHDAMYWYRQDPGQGLRLIYYSQIVNDFQKGDIAEGYSVSREKKESFPLTVTSAQKNPTAFYLCASSVQGGDNEQFFGPGTRLTVL.

The rearrangement joins TRBV19 to TRBJ2-3; no clear D. The ends were cut back, 3 bases at V and 4 bases at J, with 5 bases in the middle. The CDR3 runs 12 residues. Germline V CDR1 and CDR2: LNHDA, SQIVND (reference sequence). The chain's CDR3 is CASSMVADTQYF. The CDR3 DNA reads as TGTGCCAGTAGTATGGTCGCAGATACGCAGTATTTT.

The chain's CDR3 is CAWTRGWNQPQHF. The CDR3 nucleotides are TGTGCCTGGACACGGGGGTGGAATCAGCCCCAGCATTTT. The chain combines TRBV30 with TRBJ1-5, with a tentative D call TRBD1 (5 bases). Trimming removed 4 bases at V and 4 bases at J, with 11 bases between. The V gene's germline CDR1 is GTSNPN and CDR2 SVGIG (reference sequence). CDR3 size: 13 residues.

J is TRBJ2-7 and V is TRBV7-8; D not certain. Between the trimmed V and J ends, which lost 1 base and 4 bases, there was a span of 14 bases. CDR3 length: 15 amino acids. The germline CDR1 and CDR2 sequences are SGHVS and FQNEAQ. The CDR3 region is CASSLDPGMGYEQYF. CDR3 in DNA: TGTGCCAGCAGCTTAGATCCGGGTATGGGGTACGAGCAGTACTTC.

V usage is TRBV27 and J usage is TRBJ1-6; a possible D gene is TRBD1 (5 bases). The CDR3 totals 12 residues. V lost 2 bases and J 13 bases, leaving 9 bases between the germline ends. Per germline, CDR1 MNHEY and CDR2 SMNVEV (reference sequence). In nucleotides, the CDR3 is TGTGCCAGCAGTTTAAATCGGGGCCCCCTCCACTTT. Amino acid sequence: CASSLNRGPLHF.

This sequence joins TRBV12-5 and TRBJ2-5, with a possible D match to TRBD2 (5 bases). This CDR3 has 12 residues. Germline V gives CDR1 LGHNT, CDR2 FRNRAP. Trimming pared 6 bases from V and 3 bases from J, leaving 8 bases between. The CDR3 DNA reads TGTGCTAGTGGCCTGGGAGAAGAGACCCAGTACTTC. Its translation: CASGLGEETQYF.

The chain uses TRBV2 and TRBJ2-1, with 11 positions matching TRBD2. The length of the CDR3 is 15 residues. The germline V gene encodes CDR1 SNHLY and CDR2 FYNNEI. Losses at the gene ends were 2 bases for V and 9 bases for J; bases not matched to a gene: 6. This chain's CDR3 is CASSELAGGMSEQFF. DNA for the CDR3: TGTGCCAGCAGTGAACTAGCGGGGGGAATGTCTGAGCAGTTCTTC.

The chain uses TRBV5-1 and TRBJ2-2; weak D call: TRBD2 (5 bases). The CDR3 runs 17 residues. The germline V gene encodes CDR1 SGHRS and CDR2 YFSETQ. Between the trimmed V and J ends, which lost 3 bases and 3 bases, there was a span of 18 bases. The CDR3 nucleotides read TGCGCCAGCAGCTATGGACGGGGAATTGGGGACACCGGGGAGCTGTTTTTT. Protein: CASSYGRGIGDTGELFF.

This clone appeared a single time. The V and J genes are TRBV6-4 and TRBJ1-1; D is perhaps TRBD1 (5 bases). The CDR3 loop spans 16 amino acids. Germline V gene sequence: CDR1 MRHNA, CDR2 SNTAGT. Trimming stripped 4 bases from V and 5 bases from J, with 20 bases between. The CDR3 loop is CASSAVGIRGGTEAFF. CDR3 sequence (DNA): TGTGCCAGCAGTGCCGTCGGGATCCGGGGGGGGACTGAAGCTTTCTTT.

The chain recombines TRBV5-1 with TRBJ1-1, with 7 bases fitting TRBD1. This CDR3 comprises 15 residues. The trim removed 2 bases at V and 8 bases at J, leaving 12 bases unmatched. Germline V CDR1 and CDR2: SGHRS, YFSETQ. As DNA, the CDR3 is TGCGCCAGCAGCTTAGGGGGACAGTCCTCGGCAGAAGCTTTCTTT. It is translated as CASSLGGQSSAEAFF.

The chain uses TRBV7-2 and TRBJ2-5, with TRBD2 matching over 8 bases. From germline, CDR1 is SGHTA and CDR2 FQGNSA. The CDR3 runs 15 residues. Germline trimming cut 2 bases from V and 4 bases from J; bases unmatched to any gene: 6. The CDR3, as DNA: TGTGCCAGCAGCTTAACGGGGGGGGGCACAGAGACCCAGTACTTC. It yields the protein CASSLTGGGTETQYF.

The rearrangement links TRBV19 to TRBJ1-1; D gene ambiguous. The germline V gene encodes CDR1 LNHDA and CDR2 SQIVND (reference sequence). V dropped 5 bases and J dropped 4 bases, with 8 bases sitting between them. The CDR3 is made up of 12 amino acids. The CDR3 region is CASSFRRTEAFF. The CDR3 nucleotides are TGTGCCAGTAGTTTCAGGCGCACTGAAGCTTTCTTT.

The chain has TRBV5-1 and TRBJ2-7; 7 positions match TRBD1. The CDR3 extends over 15 amino acids. Germline V gene data show CDR1 as SGHRS and CDR2 as YFSETQ. V lost 0 bases and J lost 4; bases outside the gene matches: 7. In DNA, the CDR3 is TGCGCCAGCAGCTTGGCAACAGGGGTGCTGTACGAGCAGTACTTC. This sequence encodes CASSLATGVLYEQYF.

The sample holds a few counts of this clone. The chain uses TRBV30 and TRBJ1-5; no clear D gene. Looked up from germline, CDR1 is GTSNPN and CDR2 is SVGIG (reference sequence). The V end lost 0 bases, the J end lost 0 bases, and 9 bases lay between the germline ends. This CDR3 region has 15 residues. This chain's CDR3 is CAWSVRHLSNQPQHF. The CDR3 DNA reads TGTGCCTGGAGTGTCCGACACCTTAGCAATCAGCCCCAGCATTTT.

This clone was detected a few times. This sequence joins TRBV6-4 and TRBJ1-5; D call uncertain. Trimming removed 3 bases from V and 6 bases from J, with 15 bases in between. Germline loops: CDR1 MRHNA, CDR2 SNTAGT. The CDR3 contains 15 residues. The CDR3 sequence: CASSEMFGVGQPQHF. The CDR3 coding sequence is TGTGCCAGCAGTGAAATGTTCGGGGTCGGTCAGCCCCAGCATTTT.

To note about this clone: One end of the junction is discordant with germline, which a read error may explain. The rearrangement uses TRBV2 and TRBJ2-1; 12 nucleotides line up with TRBD2. This CDR3 spans 15 amino acids. The V gene's germline CDR1 is SNHLY and CDR2 FYNNEI. In nucleotides, the CDR3 is TGTGCCAGCAGCCTGCGAGCATCTAGCGGGGGGGCCCTACTCTTC. Protein product: CASSLRASSGGALLF.

J is TRBJ2-1 and V is TRBV6-4; 10 bases line up with TRBD2. Germline V gives CDR1 MRHNA, CDR2 SNTAGT. The V and J ends lost 5 bases and 8 bases, in that order; junction bases with no gene match: 6. The CDR3 covers 14 residues. CDR3 region: CASSPSGGADEQFF. As DNA, the CDR3 is TGTGCCAGCAGTCCCAGCGGGGGGGCAGATGAGCAGTTCTTC.